These 29 T cell receptor beta chains came from one sample sequenced in a study of T cell repertoires in cytomegalovirus infection. One entry per CDR3 protein results from TCRdb running MiXCR on the reads. This table has 750,000 to 900,000 distinct CDR3 sequences, about 28% appearing once. These receptors' antigens are unknown. The sample was cultured CD8+ T cells from PBMCs, taken from culture after CMV antigen stimulation. These receptors all come from a human donor in good health (CMV status not recorded). Some clones in this sample may be carry-over from other donors' samples.

This clonotype was detected a few times. The rearrangement joins TRBV2 to TRBJ2-1; 12 positions match TRBD2. V dropped 4 bases and J dropped 1; count of bases not matched to a gene: 5. Germline V gene lookup returns CDR1 SNHLY and CDR2 FYNNEI. This CDR3 is built from 17 residues. CDR3 coding DNA: TGTGCCAGCAGTGGAAGACTAGCGGGGGAATCCTACAATGAGCAGTTCTTC. Encoded protein: CASSGRLAGESYNEQFF.

This clonotype was found once. J is TRBJ1-1 and V is TRBV7-3; TRBD1 matches 7 bases. This CDR3 spans 16 amino acids. V was pared by 4 bases and J by 0 bases, with 8 bases of the junction left unmatched. Germline values: CDR1 SGHTA, CDR2 FQGTGA. The CDR3 nucleotides read TGTGCCAGCAGCTATAGACCGGGACAGCTGAACACTGAAGCTTTCTTT. It encodes CASSYRPGQLNTEAFF.

This clonotype was picked up a small number of times. The J gene is TRBJ2-7, the V gene TRBV12-3 or TRBV12-4; D not resolved. The CDR3 covers 14 residues. V lost 5 bases, J lost 2 bases, and 13 bases lay in between. Here the CDR3 reads CASSPGDIAYEQYF. The DNA of the CDR3 is TGTGCCAGCAGTCCAGGTGACATTGCCTACGAGCAGTACTTC.

The chain joins TRBV5-8 to TRBJ1-5; D unresolved. This CDR3 comprises 15 residues. V was trimmed by 4 bases and J by 1 base, leaving 12 bases between them. CDR1 SGHTS and CDR2 YDEGEE come from the germline V gene. In DNA, the CDR3 is TGTGCCAGCAGCGCGGGTAGAGGCAGCAATCAGCCCCAGCATTTT. Amino acid sequence: CASSAGRGSNQPQHF.

This chain joins TRBV7-4 and TRBJ1-1; D perhaps matches TRBD1 (5 bases). The germline gives CDR1 SGHVT, CDR2 SQSDAQ. This CDR3 contains 14 residues. Between the trimmed V and J ends, which lost 5 bases and 1 base, there was a span of 11 bases. For the CDR3, the DNA is TGTGCCAGCAGCCCCGAGACAGAGAACACTGAAGCTTTCTTT. It specifies CASSPETENTEAFF.

Points on this clonotype: A junction boundary mismatches the germline segment, possibly from a read error. The V and J genes are TRBV5-6 and TRBJ1-2, with 8 positions matching TRBD1. CDR1 SGHDT and CDR2 YYEEEE come from the germline V gene. CDR3 length: 14 residues. CDR3 sequence: CASSSGGANSGYTF. Here the CDR3 DNA reads TGTGCCAGCAGCTCAGGGGGCGCAAACTCTGGCTACACCTTC.

This clonotype was counted a few times. The V call is TRBV27, the J call TRBJ1-1; no firm D call. Germline lookup yields CDR1 MNHEY and CDR2 SMNVEV (reference sequence). The V and J ends lost 4 bases and 1 base respectively, with 10 bases between them. The CDR3 runs to 14 residues. CDR3 protein: CASSYTTANTEAFF. The CDR3 DNA follows: TGTGCCAGCAGTTACACGACCGCGAACACTGAAGCTTTCTTT.

This clonotype appeared a few times. This chain joins TRBV15 and TRBJ1-5, with unresolved D. Germline V CDR1 and CDR2: LNHNV, YYDKDF (reference sequence). The V end lost 6 bases, the J end lost 0 bases, and 27 bases lay between the germline ends. The CDR3 consists of 20 residues. CDR3 residues: CATSYIFMGSLTDSNQPQHF. CDR3 in DNA: TGTGCCACCAGTTACATATTTATGGGCTCTTTAACCGATAGCAATCAGCCCCAGCATTTT. Full variable domain (rest looked up from reference TRBV15 and TRBJ1-5): DAMVIQNPRYQVTQFGKPVTLSCSQTLNHNVMYWYQQKSSQAPKLLFHYYDKDFNNEADTPDNFQSRRPNTSFCFLDIRSPGLGDTAMYLCATSYIFMGSLTDSNQPQHFGDGTRLSIL.

The chain carries TRBV6-2 or TRBV6-3 and TRBJ2-5; tentative D call: TRBD1 (6 bases). Germline assignment: CDR1 MNHEY and CDR2 SVGEGT. Trimming left V 5 bases short and J 3 bases short, with 13 bases between. This CDR3 has 14 residues. CDR3 nucleotides: TGTGCCAGCAGTGCGCTGACAGGCGAAGAGACCCAGTACTTC. Translating it yields CASSALTGEETQYF.

V gene TRBV2 combines with J gene TRBJ1-2; the D gene is possibly TRBD1 (5 bases). CDR3 length: 13 amino acids. Deletions cut 11 bases from V and 2 bases from J, with 15 bases between. Germline CDR1 reads SNHLY; CDR2 reads FYNNEI. The CDR3 nucleotides read TGTGCCCCCAGGGCGTTTTCAAACTATGGCTACACCTTC. It codes for CAPRAFSNYGYTF.

This clonotype showed up just a few times. The chain links TRBV12-5 to TRBJ2-5; D unclear. CDR1 and CDR2 (germline): LGHNT, FRNRAP. Trimming shortened V by 6 bases and J by 5 bases, and 10 bases separated the two germline ends. The length of the CDR3 is 12 residues. As DNA, the CDR3 is TGTGCTAGTGGCCCCGGCTGGGAGACCCAGTACTTC. It yields the protein CASGPGWETQYF.

The chain uses TRBV4-1 and TRBJ1-1, with 8 bases lining up with TRBD1. CDR3 length: 17 amino acids. The germline CDR1 and CDR2 sequences are MGHRA and YSYEKL. Unmatched junction bases numbered 12, after V lost 2 bases and J lost 4 bases. CDR3: CASSQLGQGARGTEAFF. CDR3 bases: TGCGCCAGCAGCCAACTAGGCCAGGGGGCAAGGGGCACTGAAGCTTTCTTT.

This clonotype is categorized as medium-sized. This rearrangement joins TRBV12-3 or TRBV12-4 to TRBJ2-3, with TRBD1 matching 10 bases. The CDR3 spans 18 residues. V gave up 0 bases and J gave up 4 bases; unmatched junction bases: 10. The CDR3 nucleotides read TGTGCCAGCAGTTTAGCGGATGTTGTGGGACAGGGGTCAGATACGCAGTATTTT. Translated: CASSLADVVGQGSDTQYF.

At least ten counts were recorded for this clonotype. Written as DNA, the CDR3 is TGTGCCAGCAGGCCACAATTACAGGGGTACTCCTACGAGCAGTACTTC. It is translated as CASRPQLQGYSYEQYF. The chain uses TRBV7-9 and TRBJ2-7, with 7 bases fitting TRBD1. The ends lost 6 bases at V and 0 bases at J; junction bases unmatched: 11. Germline CDR1 SEHNR, CDR2 FQNEAQ (reference sequence). The CDR3 runs 16 residues.

The chain links TRBV2 to TRBJ1-1; D gene ambiguous. CDR1 and CDR2 (germline): SNHLY, FYNNEI. The V and J ends lost 11 bases and 7 bases respectively, with 11 bases between them. The length of the CDR3 is 10 residues. CDR3 amino acids: CAVGRNEAFF. CDR3 nucleotides: TGTGCCGTCGGGAGGAATGAAGCTTTCTTT.

The gene calls are TRBV6-1 and TRBJ1-5; 9 nucleotides match TRBD1. This CDR3 has 13 residues. CDR1 is MNHNS, CDR2 SASEGT, per germline. J gave up 6 bases and V 7 bases, and 4 bases lay outside the gene matches. This CDR3 reads CASKQGAGQPQHF. The CDR3 nucleotides read TGTGCCAGCAAACAGGGGGCCGGTCAGCCCCAGCATTTT.

This clonotype appeared a few times. This sequence joins TRBV6-2 or TRBV6-3 and TRBJ2-1; 12 positions agree with TRBD2. The CDR3 covers 17 residues. CDR1 is MNHEY and CDR2 is SVGEGT in the germline V gene. Germline trimming cut 0 bases from V and 3 bases from J; bases unmatched to any gene: 3. The CDR3 sequence is CASSYSASGGVYNEQFF. As DNA, the CDR3 is TGTGCCAGCAGTTACTCAGCTAGCGGGGGGGTCTACAATGAGCAGTTCTTC.

This clonotype was recorded only once. A read error may be the cause here, since a much bigger clone is one base away. No conserved phenylalanine or tryptophan is present at the end of the CDR3, so a read error is the likely explanation. V is TRBV7-6 and J is TRBJ2-1; D may be TRBD1 (6 bases). The CDR3 loop spans 16 amino acids. CDR1 and CDR2 from the germline V gene are SGHVS and FNYEAQ. V was shortened by 5 bases and J by 2 bases, with 16 bases between the two germline ends. The CDR3 here is CASSQSRGTAYNEQFS. CDR3 bases: TGTGCCAGCAGCCAGTCCAGGGGAACGGCCTACAATGAGCAGTTCTCC.

This chain links TRBV4-2 with TRBJ2-1; D unclear. CDR1 is LGHNA, CDR2 YNFKEQ, per germline. V gave up 4 bases and J gave up 5 bases, with 9 bases separating them. The CDR3 has 13 residues. In DNA, the CDR3 is TGTGCCAGCAGCCCGCTGGGGAACAATGAGCAGTTCTTC. Translating it yields CASSPLGNNEQFF.

V is TRBV28 and J is TRBJ2-6; TRBD1 agrees at 7 bases. Germline V lookup: CDR1 MDHEN, CDR2 SYDVKM. The CDR3 is 19 residues long. V trimming: 6 bases; J trimming: 0 bases; junction bases outside the gene matches: 14. In DNA form, the CDR3 reads TGTGCCAGCAGCCCCAGAGAGGGCAGGGGGTACTCTGGGGCCAACGTCCTGACTTTC. It encodes CASSPREGRGYSGANVLTF.

The J gene is TRBJ1-1, the V gene TRBV28; 8 positions agree with TRBD1. J gave up 5 bases and V 8 bases, and 16 bases lay outside the gene matches. The germline gives CDR1 MDHEN, CDR2 SYDVKM. This CDR3 is built from 16 residues. CDR3 amino acids: CASRSTFDRGRTEAFF. The CDR3 bases are TGTGCCAGCCGTTCTACATTCGACAGGGGAAGAACTGAAGCTTTCTTT. The variable domain in full, completed from reference TRBV28 and TRBJ1-1, reads DVKVTQSSRYLVKRTGEKVFLECVQDMDHENMFWYRQDPGLGLRLIYFSYDVKMKEKGDIPEGYSVSREKKERFSLILESASTNQTSMYLCASRSTFDRGRTEAFFGQGTRLTVV.

The V gene is TRBV12-5, the J gene TRBJ2-1; 8 nucleotides align to TRBD2. The V gene end was trimmed by 7 bases and the J gene end by 4 bases; junction bases not matched to a gene: 12. The CDR3 length is 16 residues. Per the germline V gene, CDR1 is LGHNT and CDR2 is FRNRAP. The CDR3 coding sequence is TGTGCTAGTGTCTCGCGGGGGGTCCCCTTTTACAATGAGCAGTTCTTC. Translating it yields CASVSRGVPFYNEQFF.

V gene TRBV6-1 combines with J gene TRBJ1-1; 7 nucleotides line up with TRBD1. This CDR3 has 18 residues. The ends lost 3 bases at V and 3 bases at J; junction bases unmatched: 16. Germline V lookup: CDR1 MNHNS, CDR2 SASEGT. CDR3 region: CASSEHLTVGQADTEAFF. In DNA, the CDR3 is TGTGCCAGCAGTGAGCACCTAACGGTAGGACAGGCGGACACTGAAGCTTTCTTT.

This clonotype was found a few times. V gene TRBV10-3 combines with J gene TRBJ1-1, with TRBD1 as a possible D gene (5 bases). CDR3 length: 17 amino acids. Trimming took off 5 bases at V and 0 bases at J, with 19 bases between the two ends. Germline V gene data show CDR1 as ENHRY and CDR2 as SYGVKD. This chain's CDR3 is CAISPALSGIMNTEAFF. CDR3 bases: TGTGCCATCAGTCCTGCTCTCTCAGGGATTATGAACACTGAAGCTTTCTTT.

This clonotype was counted a single time. This chain links TRBV19 with TRBJ1-2; D may be TRBD1 (5 bases). In germline, CDR1 is LNHDA, CDR2 SQIVND (reference sequence). The CDR3 is made up of 14 amino acids. The V and J ends lost 1 base and 3 bases respectively, with 9 bases between them. The CDR3 region is CASSIALTDYGYTF. The CDR3 region has the DNA TGTGCCAGTAGTATAGCTTTGACAGACTATGGCTACACCTTC.

V and J are TRBV6-5 and TRBJ2-7; D is uncertain. This CDR3 has 14 residues. Deletions cut 5 bases from V and 0 bases from J, with 11 bases between. Germline V gene data show CDR1 as MNHEY and CDR2 as SVGAGI. CDR3 region: CASSLAFGSYEQYV. CDR3 coding DNA: TGTGCCAGCAGTCTGGCCTTTGGCTCCTACGAGCAGTACGTC.

V and J are TRBV27 and TRBJ2-5, with D perhaps TRBD1 (5 bases). The CDR3 extends over 13 amino acids. With 3 bases removed from V and 5 bases from J, the gap between germline ends came to 10 bases. The germline CDR1 and CDR2 sequences are MNHEY and SMNVEV (reference sequence). CDR3 sequence reads: CASSFLGAETQYF. The CDR3 nucleotides read TGTGCCAGCAGTTTCTTAGGGGCGGAGACCCAGTACTTC.

This clonotype was seen repeatedly, ten times or more. The J gene is TRBJ2-7, the V gene TRBV7-2, with D possibly matching TRBD1 (6 bases). Germline CDR1 SGHTA, CDR2 FQGNSA. The CDR3 is 13 amino acids. The ends were cut back, 4 bases at V and 3 bases at J, with 10 bases in the middle. CDR3 sequence: CASSYGRGYEQYF. In nucleotides, the CDR3 is TGTGCCAGCAGCTATGGCAGGGGCTACGAGCAGTACTTC.

The rearrangement joins TRBV27 to TRBJ2-7; D is ambiguous. The germline V gene encodes CDR1 MNHEY and CDR2 SMNVEV (reference sequence). The CDR3 sequence is 14 residues long. V was cut by 8 bases and J by 7 bases, with 21 bases left in between. This CDR3 reads CASGYGGRWEEQYF. CDR3 DNA: TGTGCCAGCGGGTACGGTGGGCGATGGGAAGAGCAGTACTTC.